This TCR beta chain was retrieved from a study of cytomegalovirus exposure and HLA in healthy donors (dated by TCRdb to about 2017). A note on the overall study: A later analysis indicated that the roughly 120 validation repertoires were generated on the platform also employed for the 600 to 750 repertoires of the first cohort. The study was designed to test whether signatures of past pathogen exposure could be identified by cataloging public T cell receptors. Along with the roughly 670-subject first cohort, a separate validation cohort of about 110 different subjects was used. High-throughput TCR immunosequencing, statistical association of individual TCRs with disease status, and machine learning were combined to predict cytomegalovirus infection status. The full study reports these points: In a later analysis, TCRs clustered in the first cohort were found to also tend to co-occur in the 120 or so validation repertoires, with 94% of cluster scores above 0. A few of the identified cytomegalovirus-associated TCR beta chains were confirmed in vitro to be specific for cytomegalovirus antigens. The authors suggested that the approach could potentially be generalized to other disease states and immunological phenotypes. The study gave a list of about 160 TCR beta chains associated with cytomegalovirus. Most TCR sequences were seen in very few donors, while some public TCRs were found in many individuals. The validation cohort had no HLA typing available for a later analysis, so co-occurrence within that cohort was assessed over all 120 or so repertoires. Cytomegalovirus status was reported to be diagnosed by the classifier with high specificity and sensitivity in both the original and validation cohorts.

The donors were included in the validation cohort of roughly 120 subjects, a group kept apart from the roughly 670-subject first cohort. For this clone: No cognate antigen has been identified for it. No much larger clone exists at a distance of one base, and base qualities are not known.

CDR1 and CDR2, looked up from the germline V gene, are SGHVS and FNYEAQ. At the junction V is shortened by 1 base and J by 4 bases; bases outside the gene matches: 5. The CDR3 covers 16 residues, taking in both the cysteine and the phenylalanine. Here the CDR3 DNA is all that survives: 48 bases in frame from base 1. Library preparation used the immunoSEQ multiplex PCR assay. On the authors' methods: A statistical classification framework was developed to diagnose cytomegalovirus status using the catalog of TCR beta chain sequences. Held by TCRdb, this immuneACCESS table contains in-frame sequences only and omits some clones. Under half of the omission traces to an unresolved V gene where checked; the cause of the rest is unknown. The V and J calls and the clone size are those of that table, but D and trimming were determined from the DNA. Present in this sample are over 110,000 clones, 70% to 90% of which were seen just once. 2.9% of the sample goes to the ten largest clones.

Sequencing was done on a sample of PBMCs. This chain is built from TRBV7-6 and TRBJ2-3, and TRBD1 aligns with 10 junction nucleotides. This clonotype originated in a young man in good health and CMV-seronegative. CDR3 loop: CASSLVGTGASDTQYF. The DNA sequence follows: TGTGCCAGCAGCTTAGTTGGGACAGGGGCCTCAGATACGCAGTATTTT.